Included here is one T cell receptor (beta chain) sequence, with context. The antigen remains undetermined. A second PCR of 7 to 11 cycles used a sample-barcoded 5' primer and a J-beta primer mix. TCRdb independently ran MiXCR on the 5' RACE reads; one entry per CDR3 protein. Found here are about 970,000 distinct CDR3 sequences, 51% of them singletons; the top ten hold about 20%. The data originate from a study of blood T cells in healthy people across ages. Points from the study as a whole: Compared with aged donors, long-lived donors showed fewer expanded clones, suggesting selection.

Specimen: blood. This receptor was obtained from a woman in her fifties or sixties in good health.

The CDR3 is CASSQRTGDYGYTF. The CDR3 nucleotides are TGCGCCAGCAGCCAGAGGACAGGAGACTATGGCTACACCTTC. This chain uses TRBV4-3 with TRBJ1-2, with TRBD1 matching over 7 bases. The CDR3 contains 14 residues. From germline, CDR1 is LGHNA and CDR2 YSLEER. Unmatched junction bases numbered 4, after V lost 3 bases and J lost 3 bases.